This T cell receptor (beta chain) was observed in a study of blood T cell repertoires in COVID-19. Sequencing was performed with immunoSEQ multiplex PCR; in TCRdb, only in-frame clones are kept and a portion is missing. The top ten clones hold roughly 2.6% of a sample with approximately 320,000 clones, about nine tenths of them seen once. CDR1 LGHNA and CDR2 YNFKEQ come from the germline V gene. Trimming pared 0 bases from V and 4 bases from J, leaving 12 bases between. There are 15 residues in the CDR3. The chain uses TRBV4-2 and TRBJ1-2; no clear D gene. This TCR was sampled from a man between 60 and 70 years old who had recovered from COVID-19. Sequencing used PBMCs or T cells enriched from blood (not recorded which). The CDR3 DNA follows: TGTGCCAGCAGCCAAGATATGCGAGGTTCCTATGGCTACACCTTC. It yields the protein CASSQDMRGSYGYTF.